This is a list of T cell receptor beta chains from one sample in a study of kidney transplant recipient with SARS-CoV-2 infection. TCRdb re-derived calls from the reads in MiXCR, one entry per CDR3 protein. Of fewer than 250,000 distinct CDR3 sequences listed, about 28% are singletons. The material was a blood sample, obtained at baseline and between days 110 and 120 from a kidney transplant recipient. These TCRs come from a young adult male patient who had COVID-19 and was a kidney transplant recipient. The graft donor may have given rise to some T cells. The CDR3 runs from the conserved cysteine through the conserved F or W. The D gene is left open where the match is weak. Part of the rows lack a size; the others show once, few, many or a class for expanded clones.

d_gene,v_gene,abundance,j_gene,CDR3aa,CDR3nt
NA,TRBV9,few,TRBJ1-2,CASSETDGVVYGYTF,TGTGCCAGCAGCGAGACAGACGGGGTCGTCTATGGCTACACCTTC
TRBD1,TRBV19,few,TRBJ2-1,CASSILGQGYNEQFF,TGTGCCAGTAGTATCTTGGGACAGGGCTACAATGAGCAGTTCTTC
NA,TRBV24-1,many,TRBJ1-2,CATSYRRSTRKTYGYTF,TGTGCCACCAGTTATAGGCGTAGTACCAGAAAGACCTATGGCTACACCTTC
NA,TRBV9,many,TRBJ1-6,CASSERAWGVYNSPLHF,TGTGCCAGCAGCGAGAGGGCTTGGGGCGTCTATAATTCACCCCTCCACTTT
NA,TRBV12-3/TRBV12-4,many,TRBJ2-7,CASSQQGNEQYF,TGTGCCAGCAGCCAACAGGGTAACGAGCAGTACTTC
NA,TRBV7-6,many,TRBJ1-2,CASSRDHESRKTYGYTF,TGTGCCAGCAGCCGGGACCATGAATCTCGAAAGACCTATGGCTACACCTTC
NA,TRBV20-1,many,TRBJ2-1,CSARGVTGLGHSDEQFF,TGCAGTGCTAGAGGAGTTACAGGGTTGGGACACAGCGATGAGCAGTTCTTC
NA,TRBV7-9,many,TRBJ1-2,CASSPGDFLRGYTF,TGTGCCAGCAGCCCAGGAGACTTCCTGAGGGGCTACACCTTC
NA,TRBV3-1,few,TRBJ2-2,CASSIINPISGLTGELFF,TGTGCCAGCAGCATTATCAATCCCATTTCAGGCTTGACCGGGGAGCTGTTTTTT
TRBD2,TRBV27,NA,TRBJ2-1,CASSAWTSGGYNEQFF,TGTGCCAGCAGTGCCTGGACTAGCGGGGGGTACAATGAGCAGTTCTTC
NA,TRBV3-1,NA,TRBJ2-5,CASSRACPISFSEAQYF,TGTGCCAGCAGCCGAGCGTGTCCCATTTCTTTCTCTGAGGCCCAGTACTTC
TRBD1,TRBV29-1,many,TRBJ2-2,CSVEDPGTGITGELFF,TGCAGCGTTGAAGATCCCGGGACAGGGATCACCGGGGAGCTGTTTTTT